This paragraph covers one TCR beta chain sequence. Its binding antigen is unknown. No much larger clonotype is one base removed from it; base qualities were not supplied. The CDR3 spans 13 residues, from the cysteine through the phenylalanine. Only the CDR3 region is kept as DNA, spanning 39 bases read in frame from base 1. CDR1 is given as MGHRA and CDR2 as YSYEKL, both from the germline V gene. Deletion took 2 bases off V and 3 bases off J, with a span of 8 bases between the germline ends. The record originates from a study of cytomegalovirus exposure and HLA in healthy donors (dated by TCRdb to about 2017). With regard to the full study: According to a later analysis, the 110 or so validation repertoires were produced on the same platform as the roughly 700 repertoires of the first cohort. The study was designed to test whether signatures of past pathogen exposure could be identified by cataloging public T cell receptors. Along with the roughly 670-subject first cohort, a separate validation cohort of over a hundred different subjects was used. To predict cytomegalovirus infection status, the study combined high-throughput TCR immunosequencing, statistical association of individual TCRs with disease status, and machine learning. General findings and caveats noted by the study authors: Of the cluster scores, about 94% were above 0 in a later analysis, which found that TCRs clustered in the first cohort also tended to co-occur in the 120 or so validation repertoires. Across donors, most TCR sequences were observed very rarely, whereas some public TCRs were present in many individuals. A later analysis lacked HLA typing for the validation cohort, so it scored co-occurrence in that cohort across all 110 or so repertoires. A few of the identified cytomegalovirus-associated TCR beta chains were confirmed in vitro to be specific for cytomegalovirus antigens. The study gave a list of 150 to 200 TCR beta chains associated with cytomegalovirus. Cytomegalovirus status was reported to be diagnosed by the classifier with high specificity and sensitivity in both the original and validation cohorts. The authors suggested that the approach could potentially be extended to other disease states and immunological phenotypes.

The method behind the library was the immunoSEQ multiplex PCR assay. As for the original processing: To diagnose cytomegalovirus status from the catalog of TCR beta chain sequences, a statistical classification framework was built. Drawn from immuneACCESS, this table holds only the in-frame rearrangements with V and J called that TCRdb kept. Clones are partly lost; checked studies trace under half to an unresolved V gene and leave the rest unexplained. V and J calls and clone size are as listed in that table; D and trimming were resolved from the DNA. The sample has under 200,000 clones on record, roughly 86% of them singletons. 4% to 4.5% of the sample comes from the top ten. The donors belonged to the validation cohort of about 110 subjects, which was separate from the approximately 700-subject first cohort.

The chain joins TRBV4-1 to TRBJ2-7, and perhaps TRBD2 as D gene, on 5 matching bases. This TCR was sampled from a young man in good health and CMV-seropositive. Sequenced: PBMCs. The CDR3 loop reads CASSQRSGYEQYF. The DNA sequence is given as TGCGCCAGCAGCCAAAGAAGCGGCTACGAGCAGTACTTC.